This T cell receptor (beta chain) was profiled in a study of T cells in Graves' hyperthyroidism and ophthalmopathy. Germline assignment: CDR1 DFQATT and CDR2 SNEGSKA (reference sequence). The V end was cut by 3 bases, the J end by 0 bases, with 10 bases between. The CDR3 has 14 residues. Regions amplified from RNA transcripts were the TCR beta CDR3 regions. When the TCR CDR3 underwent first-round RT-PCR, the HTBI primer set was used. TCRdb itself ran the multiplex PCR reads through MiXCR, one entry per CDR3 protein. The data contain about 260,000 distinct CDR3 sequences, 20% to 25% of them singletons. This clonotype was counted at least ten times.

The sequence was obtained from a man between 25 and 39 years old with Graves' ophthalmopathy. Input material: blood. The chain links TRBV20-1 to TRBJ2-3; D ambiguous. CDR3 sequence reads: CSASWFTSTDTQYF. DNA for the CDR3: TGCAGTGCTAGTTGGTTTACTAGCACAGATACGCAGTATTTT.